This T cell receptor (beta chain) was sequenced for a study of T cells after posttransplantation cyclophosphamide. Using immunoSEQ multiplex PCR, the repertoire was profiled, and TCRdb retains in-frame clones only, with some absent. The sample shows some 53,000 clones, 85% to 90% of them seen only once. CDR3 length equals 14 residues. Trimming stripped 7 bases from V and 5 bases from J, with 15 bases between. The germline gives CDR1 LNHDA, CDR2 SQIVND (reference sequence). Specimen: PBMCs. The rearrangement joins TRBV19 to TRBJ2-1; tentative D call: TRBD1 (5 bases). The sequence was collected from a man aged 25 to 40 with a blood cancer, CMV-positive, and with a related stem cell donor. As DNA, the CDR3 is TGTGCCAGTATCGACAGACCCAGAAACAATGAGCAGTTCTTC. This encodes CASIDRPRNNEQFF.